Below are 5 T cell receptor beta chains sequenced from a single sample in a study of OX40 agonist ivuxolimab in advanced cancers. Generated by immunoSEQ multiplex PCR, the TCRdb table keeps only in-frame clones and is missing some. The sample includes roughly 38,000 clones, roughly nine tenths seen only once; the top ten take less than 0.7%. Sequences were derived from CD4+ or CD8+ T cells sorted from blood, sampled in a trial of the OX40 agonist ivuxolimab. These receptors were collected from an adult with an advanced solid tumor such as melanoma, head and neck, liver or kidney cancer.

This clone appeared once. The CDR3 protein is CASSPRRDSGNTIYF. Here the CDR3 DNA reads TGTGCCAGCTCACCACGCAGGGACTCTGGAAACACCATATATTTT. J is TRBJ1-3 and V is TRBV18; TRBD1 is a possible D gene (5 bases). The CDR3 has 15 amino acids. Germline V lookup: CDR1 KGHSH, CDR2 LQKENI. V was cut by 1 base and J by 0 bases, with 7 bases left in between.

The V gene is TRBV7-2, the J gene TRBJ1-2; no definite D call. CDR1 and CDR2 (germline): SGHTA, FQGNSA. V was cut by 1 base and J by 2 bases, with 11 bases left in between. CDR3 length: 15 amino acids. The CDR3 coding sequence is TGTGCCAGCAGCTTAGAGGTCTCCTCCAACTATGGCTACACCTTC. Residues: CASSLEVSSNYGYTF.

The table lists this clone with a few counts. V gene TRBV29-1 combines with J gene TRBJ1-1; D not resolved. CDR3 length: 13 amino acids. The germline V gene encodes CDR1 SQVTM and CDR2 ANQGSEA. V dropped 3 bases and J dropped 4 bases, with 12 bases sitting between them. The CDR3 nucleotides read TGCAGCGTTGAGGGCGTTAGGAGCACTGAAGCTTTCTTT. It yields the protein CSVEGVRSTEAFF.

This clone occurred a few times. The CDR3 is CASSPGGTGVYEQFF. CDR3 coding DNA: TGCGCCAGCAGCCCCGGAGGGACAGGGGTATACGAGCAGTTCTTC. This chain uses TRBV5-1 with TRBJ2-1, with 10 positions matching TRBD1. The germline gives CDR1 SGHRS, CDR2 YFSETQ. Losses at the gene ends were 4 bases for V and 10 bases for J; bases not matched to a gene: 11. This CDR3 has 15 amino acids. Using reference TRBV5-1 and TRBJ2-1 for the parts outside the CDR3, the full variable domain is KAGVTQTPRYLIKTRGQQVTLSCSPISGHRSVSWYQQTPGQGLQFLFEYFSETQRNKGNFPGRFSGRQFSNSRSEMNVSTLELGDSALYLCASSPGGTGVYEQFFGPGTRLTVL.

CDR3 region: CASSLSVLNTEAFF. CDR3 nucleotides: TGCGCCAGCAGCCTATCGGTATTAAACACTGAAGCTTTCTTT. The chain has TRBV4-1 and TRBJ1-1, with D uncertain. This CDR3 is 14 amino acids long. V was clipped by 4 bases and J by 2 bases, with 11 bases between them. Germline V gene data show CDR1 as MGHRA and CDR2 as YSYEKL.